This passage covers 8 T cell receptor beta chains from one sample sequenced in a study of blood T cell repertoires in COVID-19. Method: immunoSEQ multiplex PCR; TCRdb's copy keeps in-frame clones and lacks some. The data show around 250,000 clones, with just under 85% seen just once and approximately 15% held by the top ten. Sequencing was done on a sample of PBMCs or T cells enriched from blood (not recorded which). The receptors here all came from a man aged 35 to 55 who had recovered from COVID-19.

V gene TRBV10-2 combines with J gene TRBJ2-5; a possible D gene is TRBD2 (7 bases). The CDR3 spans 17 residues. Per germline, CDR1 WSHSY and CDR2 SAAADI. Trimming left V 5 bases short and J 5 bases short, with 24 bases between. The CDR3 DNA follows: TGCGCCAGCAGTTTTCGGGGGGCGAGGGACGGTATGGAGACCCAGTACTTC. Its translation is CASSFRGARDGMETQYF.

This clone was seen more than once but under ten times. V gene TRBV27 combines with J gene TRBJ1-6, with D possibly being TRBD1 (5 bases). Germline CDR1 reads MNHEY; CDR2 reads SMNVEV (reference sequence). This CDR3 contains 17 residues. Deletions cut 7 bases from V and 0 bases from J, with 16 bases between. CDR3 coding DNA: TGTGCCAGCAAGCAAGAGACAGTGAGCTCCTATAATTCACCCCTCCACTTT. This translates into CASKQETVSSYNSPLHF.

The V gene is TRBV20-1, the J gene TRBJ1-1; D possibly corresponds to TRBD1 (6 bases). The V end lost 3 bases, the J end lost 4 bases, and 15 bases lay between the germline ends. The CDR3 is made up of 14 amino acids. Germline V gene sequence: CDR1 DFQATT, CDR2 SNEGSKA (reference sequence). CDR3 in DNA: TGCAGTGCTAGTGGCGGACAGTCGGTCACTGAAGCTTTCTTT. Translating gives CSASGGQSVTEAFF.

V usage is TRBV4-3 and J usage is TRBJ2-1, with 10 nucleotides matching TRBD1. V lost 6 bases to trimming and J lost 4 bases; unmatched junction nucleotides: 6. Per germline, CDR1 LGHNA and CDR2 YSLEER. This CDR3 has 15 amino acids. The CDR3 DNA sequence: TGCGCCAGCAGTCGGCTGGGACAGGGGTACAATGAGCAGTTCTTC. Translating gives CASSRLGQGYNEQFF.

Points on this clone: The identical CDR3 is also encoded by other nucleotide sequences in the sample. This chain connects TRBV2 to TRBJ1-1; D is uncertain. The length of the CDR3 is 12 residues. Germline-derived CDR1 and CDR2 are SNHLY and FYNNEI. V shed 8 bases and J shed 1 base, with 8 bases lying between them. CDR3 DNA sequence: TGTGCCAGCCGGCGGGAGAACACTGAAGCTTTCTTT. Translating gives CASRRENTEAFF.

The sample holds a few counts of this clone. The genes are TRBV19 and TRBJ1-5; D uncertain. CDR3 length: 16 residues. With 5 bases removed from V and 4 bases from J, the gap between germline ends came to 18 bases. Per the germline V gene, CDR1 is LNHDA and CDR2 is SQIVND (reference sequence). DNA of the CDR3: TGTGCCAGTAGTTGGCAGGCCACAACACTTAATCAGCCCCAGCATTTT. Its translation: CASSWQATTLNQPQHF.

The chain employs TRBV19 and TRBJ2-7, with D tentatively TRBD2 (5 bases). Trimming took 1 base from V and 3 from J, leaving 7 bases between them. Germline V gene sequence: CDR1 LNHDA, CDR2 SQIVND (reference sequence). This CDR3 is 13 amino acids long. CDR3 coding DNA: TGTGCCAGTAGTATAGCGGGGTTCTACGAGCAGTACTTC. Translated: CASSIAGFYEQYF.

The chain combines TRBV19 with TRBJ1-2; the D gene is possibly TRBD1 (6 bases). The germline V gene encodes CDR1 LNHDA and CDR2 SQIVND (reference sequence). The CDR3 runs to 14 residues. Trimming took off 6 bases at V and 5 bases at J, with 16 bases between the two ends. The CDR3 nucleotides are TGTGCCAGTAGGGACAGTCGTTGGCCTTATGGCTACACCTTC. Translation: CASRDSRWPYGYTF.